A single sample gave rise to the 9 T cell receptor beta chains below, sequenced in a study of immune aging and cytomegalovirus after organ transplant. Time point: five sample-tagged time points from pre-transplant (day -1) to day 368 post-transplant, pooled. These receptors' targets are unknown. Cells were captured in microwells, and libraries were made with BD Rhapsody targeted mRNA and AbSeq chemistry. One entry per CDR3 protein results from TCRdb running MiXCR on the single-cell sequencing reads. The repertoire includes 20,000 or so distinct CDR3 sequences, just over 35% of them detected once, and around a quarter sits in the top ten. The starting material was CMV peptide-activated CD4+ and CD8+ T cells sorted from blood, obtained at five time points, pooled. Sample subset: sorted CD8+CD137+ and CD4+CD154+ T cells after around 12 h CMV IE-1 peptide stimulation. All receptors derive from a female donor who had a heart transplant and CMV viremia.

This clonotype came up many times. J is TRBJ2-1 and V is TRBV29-1; the D is unclear. There are 11 residues in the CDR3. With 6 bases removed from V and 9 bases from J, the gap between germline ends came to 12 bases. Germline loops: CDR1 SQVTM, CDR2 ANQGSEA. For the CDR3, the DNA is TGCAGCGTGATGAGCCTTGGTGAGCAGTTCTTC. Protein product: CSVMSLGEQFF.

This clonotype was found a few times. The J gene is TRBJ2-1, the V gene TRBV4-3, with D uncertain. Looked up from germline, CDR1 is LGHNA and CDR2 is YSLEER. The CDR3 contains 15 residues. Trimming left V 0 bases short and J 3 bases short, with 9 bases between. The CDR3 spells CASSQDPSGYNEQFF. The CDR3 bases are TGCGCCAGCAGCCAAGACCCATCGGGCTACAATGAGCAGTTCTTC.

Ten or more counts support this clonotype. V is TRBV12-3 or TRBV12-4 and J is TRBJ2-3; no firm D call. The J call may be mistaken, given a closer DNA end match to TRBJ1-5. The CDR3 length is 15 residues. The CDR3 DNA sequence: TGTGCCAGCAGTCATCTAGCGGGAGTAATAGATACGCAGCATTTT. Encoded protein: CASSHLAGVIDTQHF.

There are a few counts of this clonotype. The chain carries TRBV5-1 and TRBJ1-1, with D possibly matching TRBD1 (6 bases). Germline V gene lookup returns CDR1 SGHRS and CDR2 YFSETQ. V was shortened by 7 bases and J by 5 bases, with 12 bases between the two germline ends. The CDR3 is 12 residues long. CDR3 residues: CASFTRGTEAFF. CDR3 DNA: TGCGCCAGCTTTACGAGGGGGACTGAAGCTTTCTTT.

The chain couples TRBV19 to TRBJ2-6; tentatively, D is TRBD2 (6 bases). Looked up from germline, CDR1 is LNHDA and CDR2 is SQIVND (reference sequence). V was clipped by 3 bases and J by 3 bases, with 9 bases between them. The CDR3 has 15 residues. The CDR3 DNA is TGTGCCAGTAGTATGTGGAGGGATGGGGCCAACGTCCTGACTTTC. This translates into CASSMWRDGANVLTF.

The rearrangement joins TRBV18 to TRBJ2-1; TRBD2 matches at 11 bases. Germline V gene lookup returns CDR1 KGHSH and CDR2 LQKENI. V was clipped by 6 bases and J by 0 bases; unmatched bases: 4. The CDR3 extends over 16 amino acids. The CDR3 spells CASSLTSGDSYNEQFF. DNA of the CDR3: TGTGCCAGCTCCCTGACTAGCGGGGACTCCTACAATGAGCAGTTCTTC.

The chain carries TRBV6-2 or TRBV6-3 and TRBJ1-1, with D tentatively TRBD1 (5 bases). The CDR3 totals 14 residues. V dropped 8 bases and J dropped 5 bases, with 18 bases sitting between them. Germline V gene sequence: CDR1 MNHEY, CDR2 SVGEGT. The CDR3 DNA reads TGTGCCAGCGGCCTTCAGGGTGGAACAACTGAAGCTTTCTTT. Translation: CASGLQGGTTEAFF.

This clonotype was seen only once. The chain combines TRBV5-1 with TRBJ1-3; TRBD1 is a possible D gene (5 bases). Germline assignment: CDR1 SGHRS and CDR2 YFSETQ. V lost 4 bases and J lost 4, with 12 bases in between. The CDR3 has 14 residues. CDR3 coding DNA: TGCGCCAGCAGCCGGGGGTCGGAAGGAAACACCATATATTTT. This codes for CASSRGSEGNTIYF.

This clonotype was counted ten times or more. The chain employs TRBV20-1 and TRBJ2-1; 7 bases are shared with TRBD2. The CDR3 length is 14 residues. Per the germline V gene, CDR1 is DFQATT and CDR2 is SNEGSKA (reference sequence). With 3 bases clipped from V and 1 base from J, the junction kept 3 bases outside the gene matches. The CDR3 protein is CSASPGGSYNEQFF. The CDR3 nucleotides read TGCAGTGCTAGTCCGGGAGGTTCCTACAATGAGCAGTTCTTC.